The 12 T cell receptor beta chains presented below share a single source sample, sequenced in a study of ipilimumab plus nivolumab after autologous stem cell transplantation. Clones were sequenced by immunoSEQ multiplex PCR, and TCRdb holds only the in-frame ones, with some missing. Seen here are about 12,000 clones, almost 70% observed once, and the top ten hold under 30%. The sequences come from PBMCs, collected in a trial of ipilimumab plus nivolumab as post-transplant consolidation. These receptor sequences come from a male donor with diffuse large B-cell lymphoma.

The CDR3 region has the DNA TGTGCAAGTCGCTTTCCCGTTGGGTCGGCAGGGGCGGGAGAGACCCAGTACTTC. This translates into CASRFPVGSAGAGETQYF. The chain recombines TRBV12-2 with TRBJ2-5; TRBD1, the D gene given by the table, was not confirmed from the DNA. TRBV12-2 is a recognized pseudogene. The CDR3 runs 18 residues.

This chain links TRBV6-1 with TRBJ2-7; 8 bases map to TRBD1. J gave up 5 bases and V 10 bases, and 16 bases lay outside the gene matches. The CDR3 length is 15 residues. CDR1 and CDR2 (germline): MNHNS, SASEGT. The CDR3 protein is CATPLGTTGGDEQYF. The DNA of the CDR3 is TGTGCCACCCCCCTTGGAACTACAGGGGGAGACGAGCAGTACTTC.

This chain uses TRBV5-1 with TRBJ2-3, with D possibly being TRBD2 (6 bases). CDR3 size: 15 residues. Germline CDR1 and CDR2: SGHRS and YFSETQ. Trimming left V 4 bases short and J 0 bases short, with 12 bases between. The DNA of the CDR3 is TGCGCCAGCAGCCATGCGGGACCTAGCACAGATACGCAGTATTTT. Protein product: CASSHAGPSTDTQYF.

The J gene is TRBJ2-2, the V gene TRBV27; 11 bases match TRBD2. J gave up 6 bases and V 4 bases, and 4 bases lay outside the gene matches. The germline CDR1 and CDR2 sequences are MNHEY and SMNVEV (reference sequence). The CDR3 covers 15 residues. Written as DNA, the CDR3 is TGTGCCAGCAGTTATAGCGGGAGGGCCCCCGGGGAGCTGTTTTTT. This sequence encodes CASSYSGRAPGELFF.

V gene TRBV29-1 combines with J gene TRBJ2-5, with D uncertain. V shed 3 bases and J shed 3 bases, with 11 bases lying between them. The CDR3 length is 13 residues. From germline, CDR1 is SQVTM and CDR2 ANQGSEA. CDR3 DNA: TGCAGCGTTGATGGCCCGATTAAAGAGACCCAGTACTTC. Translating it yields CSVDGPIKETQYF.

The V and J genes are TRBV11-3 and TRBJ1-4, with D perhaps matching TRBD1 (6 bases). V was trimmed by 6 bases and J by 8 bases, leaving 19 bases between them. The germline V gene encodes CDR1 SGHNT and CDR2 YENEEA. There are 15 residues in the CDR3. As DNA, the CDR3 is TGTGCCAGCAGTAAGACGGAAGATACAGGGGAAAAACTGTTTTTT. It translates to CASSKTEDTGEKLFF.

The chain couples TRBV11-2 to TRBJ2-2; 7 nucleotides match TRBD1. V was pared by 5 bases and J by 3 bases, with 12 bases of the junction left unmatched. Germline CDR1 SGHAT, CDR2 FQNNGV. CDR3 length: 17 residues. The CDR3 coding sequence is TGTGCCAGCAGCCCCGAGGCCACAGGGGTAGACACCGGGGAGCTGTTTTTT. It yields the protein CASSPEATGVDTGELFF.

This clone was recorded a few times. Here the CDR3 reads CASSPGQGLSGGYTF. CDR3 nucleotide sequence: TGTGCCAGCAGTCCCGGACAGGGTCTCTCAGGGGGCTACACCTTC. This rearrangement joins TRBV6-5 to TRBJ1-2, with TRBD1 matching over 8 bases. The V and J ends lost 5 bases and 8 bases, in that order; junction bases with no gene match: 13. Germline lookup yields CDR1 MNHEY and CDR2 SVGAGI. The CDR3 is 15 residues long.

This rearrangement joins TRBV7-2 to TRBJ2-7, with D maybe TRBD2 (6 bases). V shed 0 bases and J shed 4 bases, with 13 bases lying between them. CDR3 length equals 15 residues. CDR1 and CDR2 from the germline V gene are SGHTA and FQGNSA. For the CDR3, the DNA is TGTGCCAGCAGCTTAGCCACGGGACTTCAATACGAGCAGTACTTC. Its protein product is CASSLATGLQYEQYF.

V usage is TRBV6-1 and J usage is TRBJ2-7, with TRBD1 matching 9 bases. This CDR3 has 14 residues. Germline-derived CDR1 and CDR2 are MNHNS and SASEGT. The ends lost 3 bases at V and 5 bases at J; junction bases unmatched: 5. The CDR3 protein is CASSEGQGADEQYF. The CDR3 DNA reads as TGTGCCAGCAGTGAGGGACAGGGTGCGGACGAGCAGTACTTC.

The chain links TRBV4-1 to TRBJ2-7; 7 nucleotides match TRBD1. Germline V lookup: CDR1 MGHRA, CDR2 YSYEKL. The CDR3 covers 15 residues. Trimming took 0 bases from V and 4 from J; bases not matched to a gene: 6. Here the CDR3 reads CASSQDIGGEYEQYF. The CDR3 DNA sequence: TGCGCCAGCAGCCAAGATATAGGGGGCGAGTACGAGCAGTACTTC.

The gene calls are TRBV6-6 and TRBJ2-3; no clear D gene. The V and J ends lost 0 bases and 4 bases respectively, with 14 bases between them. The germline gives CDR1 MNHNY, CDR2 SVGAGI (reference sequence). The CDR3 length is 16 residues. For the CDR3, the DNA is TGTGCCAGCAGTTACTCGTTTCGTGAGCGATCAGATACGCAGTATTTT. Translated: CASSYSFRERSDTQYF.